This TCR beta chain was observed in a study of T cell responses to AZD1222 COVID-19 vaccine. Study-wide context: Pooling covered second doses at about 4 or about 12 weeks. Overall study results and limits: Repertoires were obtained only post-peak T cell response.

Method: immunoSEQ multiplex PCR; TCRdb's copy keeps in-frame clones and lacks some. This repertoire shows roughly 100,000 clones, about nine tenths found once; its top ten account for 45%. Comment on this clone: Its antigen is unidentified.

Germline CDR1 reads MNHEY; CDR2 reads SVGAGI. The germline V and J ends were trimmed by 7 bases and 8 bases, with 12 bases remaining between them. CDR3 length: 13 amino acids. The source material was peripheral blood, sampled on day 0 of AZD1222 vaccination. This receptor was taken from an adult in good health. This rearrangement joins TRBV6-5 to TRBJ1-6, with a tentative D call TRBD1 (5 bases). CDR3 sequence: CASKVRADSPLHF. CDR3 DNA: TGTGCCAGCAAGGTCAGGGCCGATTCACCCCTCCACTTT.